One sample yielded the 10 T cell receptor beta chains listed below, sequenced in a study of blood T cell repertoires in COVID-19. TCRdb's copy holds only in-frame clones and misses some; the assay was immunoSEQ multiplex PCR. The data show 250,000 or so clones, 85% to 90% seen once. Material for sequencing was peripheral blood. Source of these receptors: a woman aged 40 to 50 who had recovered from COVID-19.

Only a few counts were recorded for this clone. The J gene is TRBJ2-7, the V gene TRBV7-9; TRBD1 matches 7 bases. In germline, CDR1 is SEHNR, CDR2 FQNEAQ (reference sequence). V was pared by 4 bases and J by 5 bases, with 8 bases of the junction left unmatched. CDR3 length: 14 amino acids. The CDR3 here is CASSSNTQGDEQYF. CDR3 nucleotide sequence: TGTGCCAGCAGCTCCAACACGCAGGGGGACGAGCAGTACTTC.

The chain couples TRBV2 to TRBJ2-3; 8 nucleotides align to TRBD2. This CDR3 spans 15 amino acids. From germline, CDR1 is SNHLY and CDR2 FYNNEI. V shed 3 bases and J 1 base; nucleotides not matched to a gene: 3. The CDR3 is CASSDGAGGTDTQYF. CDR3 bases: TGTGCCAGCAGTGATGGAGCGGGGGGCACAGATACGCAGTATTTT. The full variable domain, with the rest looked up from reference TRBV2 and TRBJ2-3, is EPEVTQTPSHQVTQMGQEVILRCVPISNHLYFYWYRQILGQKVEFLVSFYNNEISEKSEIFDDQFSVERPDGSNFTLKIRSTKLEDSAMYFCASSDGAGGTDTQYFGPGTRLTVL.

The genes are TRBV7-9 and TRBJ2-3; TRBD1 is a possible D gene (6 bases). Trimming stripped 1 base from V and 9 bases from J, with 11 bases between. This CDR3 is built from 13 residues. Germline values: CDR1 SEHNR, CDR2 FQNEAQ (reference sequence). The CDR3 reads CASSLENRVTQYF. For the CDR3, the DNA is TGTGCCAGCAGCTTAGAAAACAGGGTAACGCAGTATTTT.

The chain recombines TRBV23-1 with TRBJ2-3; 7 bases agree with TRBD1. TRBV23-1 carries the ORF label, with uncertain function. Germline trimming cut 2 bases from V and 3 bases from J; bases unmatched to any gene: 14. This CDR3 comprises 18 residues. CDR3 sequence reads: CASSQPRDSSGFTDTQYF. In DNA form, the CDR3 reads TGCGCCAGCAGTCAACCCAGGGACAGTTCAGGATTTACAGATACGCAGTATTTT.

The chain uses TRBV5-4 and TRBJ2-5; 8 bases fit TRBD1. This CDR3 is 15 amino acids long. Trimming removed 4 bases from V and 5 bases from J; junction bases left unmatched: 10. The V gene's germline CDR1 is SGHNT and CDR2 YYREEE (reference sequence). The CDR3 DNA is TGTGCCAGCAGCGCTAAGGACAGGGATATGGAGACCCAGTACTTC. As protein: CASSAKDRDMETQYF.

The CDR3 loop reads CASSWGQGGGSPLHF. DNA of the CDR3: TGTGCCAGCAGCTGGGGACAGGGAGGCGGTTCACCCCTCCACTTT. V gene TRBV7-6 combines with J gene TRBJ1-6; 9 nucleotides line up with TRBD1. V lost 4 bases and J lost 9; bases outside the gene matches: 7. This CDR3 has 15 amino acids. Germline loops: CDR1 SGHVS, CDR2 FNYEAQ.

V is TRBV29-1 and J is TRBJ2-1; weak D call: TRBD1 (6 bases). The CDR3 has 11 amino acids. Per germline, CDR1 SQVTM and CDR2 ANQGSEA. V gave up 7 bases and J gave up 12 bases, with 16 bases separating them. CDR3 bases: TGCAGCGCCGACGAGGGGGTCATGCAGTTCTTC. The encoded protein is CSADEGVMQFF.

The genes are TRBV3-1 (or the pseudogene TRBV3-2) and TRBJ2-7; no clear D. V was shortened by 1 base and J by 5 bases, with 9 bases between the two germline ends. The CDR3 totals 13 residues. CDR1 is LGHDT and CDR2 is YNNKEL in the germline V gene (reference sequence). CDR3 loop: CASSQGRVDEQYF. CDR3 nucleotide sequence: TGTGCCAGCAGCCAAGGGAGAGTCGACGAGCAGTACTTC.

The V and J genes are TRBV5-7 and TRBJ1-5; the D is unclear. TRBV5-7 is filed as an ORF, its function uncertain. The V end lost 1 base, the J end lost 0 bases, and 14 bases lay between the germline ends. There are 17 residues in the CDR3. The CDR3 coding sequence is TGTGCCAGCAGCTTGTATCGGGTTGGAGATAGCAATCAGCCCCAGCATTTT. Translation: CASSLYRVGDSNQPQHF.

This clone has a handful of counts. This rearrangement joins TRBV15 to TRBJ2-5, with D maybe TRBD2 (7 bases). Germline-derived CDR1 and CDR2 are LNHNV and YYDKDF (reference sequence). The CDR3 length is 15 residues. V shed 4 bases and J shed 3 bases, with 15 bases lying between them. This chain's CDR3 is CATSNLIGGEETQYF. In DNA form, the CDR3 reads TGTGCCACCAGCAACCTAATAGGGGGGGAAGAGACCCAGTACTTC.